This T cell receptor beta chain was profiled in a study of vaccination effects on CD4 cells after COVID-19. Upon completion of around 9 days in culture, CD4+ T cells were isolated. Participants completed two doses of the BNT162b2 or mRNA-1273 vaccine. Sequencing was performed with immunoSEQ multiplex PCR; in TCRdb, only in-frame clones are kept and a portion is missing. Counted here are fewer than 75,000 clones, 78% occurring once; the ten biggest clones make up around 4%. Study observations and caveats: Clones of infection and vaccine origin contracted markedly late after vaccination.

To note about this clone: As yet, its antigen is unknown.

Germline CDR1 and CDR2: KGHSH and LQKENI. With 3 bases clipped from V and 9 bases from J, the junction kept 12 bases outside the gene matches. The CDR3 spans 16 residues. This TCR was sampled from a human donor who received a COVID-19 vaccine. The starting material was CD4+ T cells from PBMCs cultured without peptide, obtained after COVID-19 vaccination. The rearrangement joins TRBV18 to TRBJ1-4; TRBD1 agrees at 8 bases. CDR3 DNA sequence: TGTGCCAGCTCACCTCAGGGGGCCATAATGATGAAAAAACTGTTTTTT. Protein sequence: CASSPQGAIMMKKLFF.